This T cell receptor beta chain was recovered during a study of OX40 agonist ivuxolimab in advanced cancers. This CDR3 has 13 amino acids. CDR1 GTSNPN and CDR2 SVGIG come from the germline V gene (reference sequence). The V gene lost 5 bases and the J gene lost 3 bases, with 12 bases spanning the gap. General observations from the study: Nonresponders, in some cases, also had low normalized T-cell clonal expansion.

Turning to this clone: What it recognizes is unknown.

Sequenced by immunoSEQ multiplex PCR; TCRdb stores in-frame clones only, minus some. Found here are about 68,000 clones, roughly nine tenths of them singletons; the top ten hold about 0.31%. The genes are TRBV30 and TRBJ2-3, with D unclear. Sample: CD4+ or CD8+ T cells sorted from blood, taken in a trial of the OX40 agonist ivuxolimab. The TCR was taken from an adult with an advanced solid tumor such as melanoma, head and neck, liver or kidney cancer. In nucleotides, the CDR3 is TGTGCCTGGTCTGGACCCTTTACAGATACGCAGTATTTT. It encodes CAWSGPFTDTQYF.